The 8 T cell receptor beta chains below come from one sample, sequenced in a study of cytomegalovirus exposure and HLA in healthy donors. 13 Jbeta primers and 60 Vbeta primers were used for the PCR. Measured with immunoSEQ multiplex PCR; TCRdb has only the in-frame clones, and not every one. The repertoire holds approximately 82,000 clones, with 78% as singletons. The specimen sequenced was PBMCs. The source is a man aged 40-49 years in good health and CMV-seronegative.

Here the CDR3 reads CASFHDLAGAHEQYF. As DNA, the CDR3 is TGTGCCAGCTTTCACGATCTAGCGGGAGCCCACGAGCAGTACTTC. The gene calls are TRBV18 and TRBJ2-5; 10 positions agree with TRBD2. The J call may be incorrect, as the DNA end agrees better with TRBJ2-7. The CDR3 is made up of 15 amino acids. Germline V gene sequence: CDR1 KGHSH, CDR2 LQKENI.

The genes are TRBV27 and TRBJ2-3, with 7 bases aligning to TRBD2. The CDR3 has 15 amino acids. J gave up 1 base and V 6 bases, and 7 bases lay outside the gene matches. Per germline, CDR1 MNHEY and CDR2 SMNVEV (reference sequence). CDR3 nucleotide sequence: TGTGCCAGCAGCCCGACTAGCTCTGGCACAGATACGCAGTATTTT. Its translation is CASSPTSSGTDTQYF.

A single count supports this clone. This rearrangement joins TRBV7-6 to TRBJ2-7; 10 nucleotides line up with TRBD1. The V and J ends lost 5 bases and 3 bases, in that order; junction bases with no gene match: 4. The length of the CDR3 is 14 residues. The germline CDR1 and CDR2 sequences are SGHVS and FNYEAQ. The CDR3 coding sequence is TGTGCCAGCAGCCCGGGACAGGGGAACTACGAGCAGTACTTC. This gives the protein CASSPGQGNYEQYF.

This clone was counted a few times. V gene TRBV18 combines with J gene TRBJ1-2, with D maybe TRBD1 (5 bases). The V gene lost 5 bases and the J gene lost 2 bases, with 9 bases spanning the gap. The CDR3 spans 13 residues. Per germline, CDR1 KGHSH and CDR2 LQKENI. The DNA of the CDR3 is TGTGCCAGCTCAGAGGACACGAACTATGGCTACACCTTC. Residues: CASSEDTNYGYTF.

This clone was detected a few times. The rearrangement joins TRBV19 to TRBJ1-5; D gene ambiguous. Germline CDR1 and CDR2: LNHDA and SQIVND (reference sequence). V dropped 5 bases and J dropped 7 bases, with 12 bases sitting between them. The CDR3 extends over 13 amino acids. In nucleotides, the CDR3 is TGTGCCAGTAGTTTCTTGCTAGAGCAGCCCCAGCATTTT. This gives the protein CASSFLLEQPQHF.

CDR3 amino acids: CASSSLDRGSAFF. CDR3 DNA sequence: TGCGCCAGCAGCTCGTTGGACAGGGGTTCCGCTTTCTTT. This sequence joins TRBV5-1 and TRBJ1-1; TRBD1 agrees at 9 bases. The CDR3 runs 13 residues. Trimming at V came to 3 bases and at J to 11 bases, leaving 8 bases not matched to a gene. In germline, CDR1 is SGHRS, CDR2 YFSETQ.

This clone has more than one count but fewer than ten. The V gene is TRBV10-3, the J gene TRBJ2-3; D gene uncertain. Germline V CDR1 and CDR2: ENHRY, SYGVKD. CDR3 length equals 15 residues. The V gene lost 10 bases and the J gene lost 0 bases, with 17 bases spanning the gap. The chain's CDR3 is CATKPGLRSTDTQYF. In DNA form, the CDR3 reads TGTGCCACCAAACCGGGTCTCAGAAGCACAGATACGCAGTATTTT.

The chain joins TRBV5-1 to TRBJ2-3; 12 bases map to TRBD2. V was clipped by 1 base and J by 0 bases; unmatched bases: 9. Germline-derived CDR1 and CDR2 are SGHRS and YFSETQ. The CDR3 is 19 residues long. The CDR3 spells CASSLRTFGLAGSTDTQYF. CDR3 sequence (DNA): TGCGCCAGCAGCTTGAGGACTTTTGGACTAGCGGGGAGCACAGATACGCAGTATTTT.